The 29 T cell receptor beta chains listed next were all sequenced from one sample in a study of blood T cell repertoires in COVID-19. Clones were sequenced by immunoSEQ multiplex PCR, and TCRdb holds only the in-frame ones, with some missing. The sample includes some 100,000 clones, around nine tenths of them seen just once. Sequencing was carried out using peripheral blood. These receptor sequences come from a man in his fifties with acute or convalescent COVID-19.

The chain recombines TRBV7-9 with TRBJ2-1; 7 positions agree with TRBD1. The CDR3 sequence is 16 residues long. From germline, CDR1 is SEHNR and CDR2 FQNEAQ (reference sequence). Trimming cost V 5 bases and J 6 bases; bases outside gene matches: 13. In DNA form, the CDR3 reads TGTGCCAGCAGCCTAAAAACCCGGACAGGTTCCAATGAGCAGTTCTTC. This encodes CASSLKTRTGSNEQFF.

The chain links TRBV11-3 to TRBJ1-4, with D perhaps matching TRBD1 (5 bases). Germline CDR1 and CDR2: SGHNT and YENEEA. This CDR3 region has 16 residues. Deletions cut 2 bases from V and 0 bases from J, with 10 bases between. The CDR3 region has the DNA TGTGCCAGCAGCTTACAGACAGTTGCAACTAATGAAAAACTGTTTTTT. This sequence encodes CASSLQTVATNEKLFF.

This chain joins TRBV15 and TRBJ2-1; 11 positions agree with TRBD2. CDR3 size: 16 residues. J was trimmed by 5 bases and V by 5 bases; bases with no gene match: 8. Germline V gene lookup returns CDR1 LNHNV and CDR2 YYDKDF (reference sequence). CDR3 sequence: CATSVGLAGPDNEQFF. In nucleotides, the CDR3 is TGTGCCACCAGCGTAGGACTAGCGGGCCCTGACAATGAGCAGTTCTTC.

The chain joins TRBV10-2 to TRBJ2-7, with 7 bases fitting TRBD2. The ends lost 3 bases at V and 0 bases at J; junction bases unmatched: 8. Germline CDR1 WSHSY, CDR2 SAAADI. The CDR3 consists of 16 residues. In DNA form, the CDR3 reads TGCGCCAGCAGTGATCTCATGAGCGGGGCCTCCTACGAGCAGTACTTC. Its translation is CASSDLMSGASYEQYF.

The chain employs TRBV5-1 and TRBJ1-2; D ambiguous. The ends were cut back, 0 bases at V and 7 bases at J, with 7 bases in the middle. In germline, CDR1 is SGHRS, CDR2 YFSETQ. CDR3 length equals 12 residues. The CDR3 DNA follows: TGCGCCAGCAGCTTGGGGCTTGGTGGCTACACCTTC. Translating it yields CASSLGLGGYTF.

The rearrangement links TRBV4-1 to TRBJ1-3; TRBD1 agrees at 7 bases. Germline V lookup: CDR1 MGHRA, CDR2 YSYEKL. Losses at the gene ends were 0 bases for V and 3 bases for J; bases not matched to a gene: 2. The length of the CDR3 is 15 residues. CDR3 nucleotide sequence: TGCGCCAGCAGCCAAGATACAGGGGATGGAAACACCATATATTTT. Translation: CASSQDTGDGNTIYF.

This clone showed up just once. The chain combines TRBV11-3 with TRBJ2-1; TRBD2 matches 11 bases. The trim removed 5 bases at V and 8 bases at J, leaving 8 bases unmatched. The CDR3 spans 15 residues. The germline V gene encodes CDR1 SGHNT and CDR2 YENEEA. The CDR3 region is CASSRRLAGTDEQFF. Here the CDR3 DNA reads TGTGCCAGCAGCAGACGACTAGCGGGAACCGATGAGCAGTTCTTC.

This chain links TRBV9 with TRBJ1-6; maybe TRBD1 (6 bases). The CDR3 consists of 17 residues. Trimming removed 0 bases from V and 7 bases from J, with 17 bases in between. Per the germline V gene, CDR1 is SGDLS and CDR2 is YYNGEE. The CDR3 DNA sequence: TGTGCCAGCAGCGTAGAAAACAGGGTCTGGGACAATTCACCCCTCCACTTT. Translation gives CASSVENRVWDNSPLHF.

The chain links TRBV2 to TRBJ2-1; D not resolved. CDR1 is SNHLY, CDR2 FYNNEI, per germline. V lost 8 bases and J lost 1, with 9 bases in between. CDR3 length: 13 amino acids. The CDR3 spells CASEKRSYNEQFF. In DNA, the CDR3 is TGTGCCAGCGAGAAACGGTCCTACAATGAGCAGTTCTTC.

This clone has only one observation. V and J are TRBV6-2 or TRBV6-3 and TRBJ2-1, with 12 bases lining up with TRBD2. The V gene end was trimmed by 0 bases and the J gene end by 4 bases; junction bases not matched to a gene: 7. This CDR3 has 18 amino acids. Germline values: CDR1 MNHEY, CDR2 SVGEGT. The CDR3 spells CASSYSGTSGLGYNEQFF. CDR3 bases: TGTGCCAGCAGTTACTCGGGGACTAGCGGGTTAGGGTACAATGAGCAGTTCTTC.

The chain is built from TRBV19 and TRBJ2-1; maybe TRBD1 (6 bases). Trimming removed 6 bases from V and 0 bases from J, with 12 bases in between. CDR1 is LNHDA and CDR2 is SQIVND in the germline V gene (reference sequence). The CDR3 sequence is 15 residues long. The CDR3 here is CASSLDRSSYNEQFF. CDR3 nucleotide sequence: TGTGCCAGTAGCCTAGACAGGTCCTCCTACAATGAGCAGTTCTTC.

The CDR3 sequence is CASSPGTLSNQPQHF. The CDR3 coding sequence is TGTGCCAGCAGCCCCGGGACACTTAGCAATCAGCCCCAGCATTTT. The chain joins TRBV3-1 (or the pseudogene TRBV3-2) to TRBJ1-5, with D maybe TRBD1 (6 bases). Deletions cut 4 bases from V and 0 bases from J, with 10 bases between. Per germline, CDR1 LGHDT and CDR2 YNNKEL (reference sequence). This CDR3 has 15 amino acids.

This clone is a singleton in its sample. This chain's CDR3 is CSASTDSTNTIYF. The CDR3 region has the DNA TGCAGTGCGAGTACGGACAGTACAAACACCATATATTTT. V and J are TRBV20-1 and TRBJ1-3; maybe TRBD1 (6 bases). The V end lost 6 bases, the J end lost 6 bases, and 15 bases lay between the germline ends. Germline lookup yields CDR1 DFQATT and CDR2 SNEGSKA (reference sequence). The CDR3 is made up of 13 amino acids.

The chain combines TRBV5-5 with TRBJ2-3, with TRBD1 identical over 11 bases. Germline V gene lookup returns CDR1 SGHKS and CDR2 YYEKEE (reference sequence). The CDR3 has 15 amino acids. V lost 4 bases to trimming and J lost 5 bases; unmatched junction nucleotides: 6. The CDR3 loop is CASSGDRGFGDTQYF. CDR3 coding DNA: TGTGCCAGCAGCGGGGACAGGGGGTTCGGAGATACGCAGTATTTT.

This sequence joins TRBV5-1 and TRBJ1-4; 10 bases align to TRBD1. The CDR3 extends over 17 amino acids. The trim removed 5 bases at V and 0 bases at J, leaving 7 bases unmatched. The V gene's germline CDR1 is SGHRS and CDR2 YFSETQ. The CDR3 nucleotides are TGCGCCAGCAGTCCCCGAGGGACAGGGGCAACTAATGAAAAACTGTTTTTT. Amino acid sequence: CASSPRGTGATNEKLFF.

The chain uses TRBV30 and TRBJ2-7; TRBD2 might be the D (6 bases). This CDR3 comprises 14 residues. Germline V gives CDR1 GTSNPN, CDR2 SVGIG (reference sequence). Trimming shortened V by 3 bases and J by 0 bases, and 12 bases separated the two germline ends. This CDR3 is CAWSKAGSSYEQYF. DNA for the CDR3: TGTGCCTGGAGCAAGGCGGGGAGCTCCTACGAGCAGTACTTC.

The CDR3 here is CASMGGWSNTEAFF. CDR3 DNA sequence: TGTGCCAGTATGGGGGGGTGGTCGAACACTGAAGCTTTCTTT. The rearrangement links TRBV19 to TRBJ1-1, with D possibly TRBD1 on 5 matching bases. The CDR3 is 14 amino acids. V was cut by 7 bases and J by 1 base, with 13 bases left in between. Germline V gene sequence: CDR1 LNHDA, CDR2 SQIVND (reference sequence).

The chain joins TRBV10-1 to TRBJ2-1; the match to TRBD2 covers 7 bases. Unmatched junction bases numbered 3, after V lost 8 bases and J lost 5 bases. In germline, CDR1 is WNHNN, CDR2 SYGVQD (reference sequence). The CDR3 contains 12 residues. The CDR3 is CASSLANNEQFF. CDR3 nucleotide sequence: TGCGCCAGCTCACTAGCGAACAATGAGCAGTTCTTC.

The rearrangement links TRBV12-3 or TRBV12-4 to TRBJ2-7; no firm D call. The V end was cut by 3 bases, the J end by 3 bases, with 9 bases between. This CDR3 comprises 13 residues. Written as DNA, the CDR3 is TGTGCCAGCAGTTTTACCATACTCTACGAGCAGTACTTC. It specifies CASSFTILYEQYF.

The V call is TRBV5-4, the J call TRBJ2-1; 7 nucleotides align to TRBD1. The CDR3 consists of 15 residues. The V gene end was trimmed by 5 bases and the J gene end by 4 bases; junction bases not matched to a gene: 9. Germline lookup yields CDR1 SGHNT and CDR2 YYREEE (reference sequence). CDR3 residues: CASSGPGQSYNEQFF. The CDR3 coding sequence is TGTGCCAGCAGTGGACCGGGACAGTCTTACAATGAGCAGTTCTTC.

A word on this clone: The identical CDR3 is also encoded by other nucleotide sequences in the sample. The chain combines TRBV18 with TRBJ1-5; unclear D gene. Trimming cost V 3 bases and J 4 bases, with 7 bases left between them. This CDR3 is built from 13 residues. Germline V gene data show CDR1 as KGHSH and CDR2 as LQKENI. The CDR3 loop is CASSPGQNQPQHF. CDR3 nucleotides: TGTGCCAGCTCACCTGGGCAGAATCAGCCCCAGCATTTT.

The chain is built from TRBV6-5 and TRBJ1-2; TRBD1 aligns across 12 bases. Germline-derived CDR1 and CDR2 are MNHEY and SVGAGI. CDR3 size: 15 residues. The ends lost 1 base at V and 6 bases at J; junction bases unmatched: 3. The CDR3 bases are TGTGCCAGCAGTTACTTCCGGGACAGGGGGCATGGCTACACCTTC. It yields the protein CASSYFRDRGHGYTF.

This clone was picked up one time. V usage is TRBV7-9 and J usage is TRBJ2-1; 16 nucleotides line up with TRBD2. The CDR3 totals 19 residues. From germline, CDR1 is SEHNR and CDR2 FQNEAQ (reference sequence). Unmatched junction bases numbered 14, after V lost 4 bases and J lost 8 bases. CDR3 nucleotides: TGTGCCAGCAGCTCAAGGACGGGACTAGCGGGAGGGAGGGCGGATGAGCAGTTCTTC. Translating gives CASSSRTGLAGGRADEQFF.

This clone was detected once. The chain has TRBV14 and TRBJ2-1, with TRBD2 identical over 9 bases. With 0 bases clipped from V and 8 bases from J, the junction kept 8 bases outside the gene matches. The CDR3 covers 16 residues. Germline assignment: CDR1 SGHDN and CDR2 FVKESK. The CDR3 spells CASSQDSAGGPHEQFF. In DNA form, the CDR3 reads TGTGCCAGCAGCCAAGATTCCGCGGGAGGGCCCCATGAGCAGTTCTTC.

This sequence joins TRBV3-1 (or the pseudogene TRBV3-2) and TRBJ2-7; 14 nucleotides match TRBD2. In germline, CDR1 is LGHDT, CDR2 YNNKEL (reference sequence). The trim removed 4 bases at V and 5 bases at J, leaving 7 bases unmatched. The CDR3 runs to 16 residues. For the CDR3, the DNA is TGTGCCAGCAGCCCCGTCGGGACTAGCGGGAGCCACGAGCAGTACTTC. Its translation: CASSPVGTSGSHEQYF.

The chain carries TRBV7-9 and TRBJ2-7, with TRBD2 matching over 8 bases. This CDR3 contains 16 residues. The V segment lost 5 bases and the J segment 1 base; nucleotides outside the gene matches: 10. The germline V gene has CDR1 SEHNR and CDR2 FQNEAQ (reference sequence). The CDR3 protein is CASSQWSGLGSYEQYF. The CDR3 nucleotides read TGTGCCAGCAGCCAATGGTCGGGACTAGGGTCCTACGAGCAGTACTTC.

The rearrangement links TRBV10-3 to TRBJ1-2; D may be TRBD1 (6 bases). This CDR3 is 14 amino acids long. Looked up from germline, CDR1 is ENHRY and CDR2 is SYGVKD. V was clipped by 6 bases and J by 2 bases, with 13 bases between them. For the CDR3, the DNA is TGTGCCATCAGAGGGACAAATCGGAACTATGGCTACACCTTC. Protein sequence: CAIRGTNRNYGYTF.

This clone came up once. The chain couples TRBV19 to TRBJ1-6, with D unresolved. Trimming pared 7 bases from V and 3 bases from J, leaving 7 bases between. The CDR3 covers 13 residues. CDR1 is LNHDA, CDR2 SQIVND, per germline (reference sequence). DNA for the CDR3: TGTGCCAGTATGGAGAACTATAATTCACCCCTCCACTTT. Residues: CASMENYNSPLHF.

J is TRBJ2-1 and V is TRBV18; 14 positions match TRBD2. The V and J ends lost 3 bases and 3 bases, in that order; junction bases with no gene match: 10. CDR1 is KGHSH, CDR2 LQKENI, per germline. There are 19 residues in the CDR3. CDR3 in DNA: TGTGCCAGCTCACCTCAGGGGACTAGCGGGAGTCGTTTCTACAATGAGCAGTTCTTC. Its translation: CASSPQGTSGSRFYNEQFF.